The clone carrying this T cell receptor (beta chain) has just a few counts. What it recognizes is unknown. Germline CDR1 GTSNPN, CDR2 SVGIG (reference sequence). The CDR3 consists of 12 residues. Deletions cut 0 bases from V and 6 bases from J, with 9 bases between. Using immunoSEQ multiplex PCR, the repertoire was profiled, and TCRdb retains in-frame clones only, with some absent. Here the sample spans some 360,000 clones, about 73% being singletons. These data originate in a study of shared clonotypes between healthy human individuals. Study-level points and caveats: Sorted-subset sequencing, rarefaction showed, was incomplete despite large depth.

This clonotype originated in a man younger than 40 in good health. The rearrangement uses TRBV30 and TRBJ2-7; D is undetermined. The specimen sequenced was memory CD4+ T cells sorted from blood. Regarding subset: CD45RA-negative fraction. The CDR3 loop reads CAWSVSSAEQYF. The CDR3 coding sequence is TGTGCCTGGAGTGTAAGCTCGGCCGAGCAGTACTTC.